A single sample is the source of the 29 T cell receptor beta chains below, sequenced in a study of T-cell memory formation after mild COVID-19. TCRdb processed the 5' RACE reads anew with MiXCR; each CDR3 protein has one entry. The sample holds around 50,000 distinct CDR3 sequences; 10% to 15% are singletons and the top ten take approximately 23%. Material: PBMCs or a T cell subset sorted from them (not recorded which). The receptors stem from a man in his late teens or twenties who had mild COVID-19 (a few samples of this study predate the infection). Cell type and time point are not known.

The chain links TRBV21-1 to TRBJ2-1; the D call of TRBD1 is as the table states it, not checked on the DNA. TRBV21-1 represents a pseudogene. This CDR3 spans 19 amino acids. The CDR3 region has the DNA TGTGCCAGCACCTTAAGTGGGACAGGGACTAGCCATTCCTACAATGAGCAGTTCTTC. Its translation: CASTLSGTGTSHSYNEQFF.

This clonotype was picked up many times. The rearrangement links TRBV12-3 or TRBV12-4 to TRBJ1-5; D is unclear. The CDR3 extends over 14 amino acids. Trimming stripped 2 bases from V and 2 bases from J, with 7 bases between. The CDR3 region is CASSLMDRNQPQHF. The CDR3 DNA is TGTGCCAGCAGTTTAATGGATCGCAATCAGCCCCAGCATTTT.

This chain links TRBV24-1 with TRBJ2-5; no definite D call. The CDR3 runs to 14 residues. The V end was cut by 2 bases, the J end by 5 bases, with 11 bases between. Germline values: CDR1 KGHDR, CDR2 SFDVKD. CDR3 coding DNA: TGTGCCACCAGTGATTCTTCCAGGATCGAGACCCAGTACTTC. Encoded protein: CATSDSSRIETQYF.

This clonotype was picked up a small number of times. The chain links TRBV20-1 to TRBJ2-7; no firm D call. The CDR3 consists of 12 residues. CDR1 and CDR2 (germline): DFQATT, SNEGSKA (reference sequence). V lost 3 bases to trimming and J lost 0 bases, with 6 bases between them. The CDR3 DNA follows: TGCAGTGCTAGCAGAAGCTCCTACGAGCAGTACTTC. It translates to CSASRSSYEQYF.

J is TRBJ1-1 and V is TRBV6-5; TRBD1 agrees at 8 bases. This CDR3 spans 13 amino acids. Germline CDR1 and CDR2: MNHEY and SVGAGI. V shed 5 bases, J shed 7 bases, and the junction held 6 bases outside the gene matches. The CDR3 bases are TGTGCCAGCAGTCGACAGGGGACGGTTGAAGCTTTCTTT. Protein product: CASSRQGTVEAFF.

This clonotype has a handful of counts. The rearrangement joins TRBV18 to TRBJ1-5, with D possibly TRBD1 on 5 matching bases. Germline CDR1 reads KGHSH; CDR2 reads LQKENI. The CDR3 length is 17 residues. V was clipped by 0 bases and J by 2 bases, with 14 bases between them. The CDR3 DNA follows: TGTGCCAGCTCACCACCATCCGGGACCGGACGCAATCAGCCCCAGCATTTT. It codes for CASSPPSGTGRNQPQHF.

This chain uses TRBV7-9 with TRBJ2-5; no firm D call. CDR3 size: 14 residues. Germline assignment: CDR1 SEHNR and CDR2 FQNEAQ (reference sequence). Trimming cost V 0 bases and J 5 bases, with 10 bases left between them. The CDR3 here is CASSLAPDRETQYF. The CDR3 DNA reads TGTGCCAGCAGCTTAGCGCCAGACCGGGAGACCCAGTACTTC.

V usage is TRBV9 and J usage is TRBJ2-3; D possibly corresponds to TRBD1 (6 bases). Germline V gene data show CDR1 as SGDLS and CDR2 as YYNGEE. There are 15 residues in the CDR3. V lost 4 bases and J 4 bases, leaving 16 bases between the germline ends. Here the CDR3 reads CASSPQGIHADTQYF. CDR3 nucleotide sequence: TGTGCCAGCAGCCCTCAGGGGATCCACGCAGATACGCAGTATTTT.

V and J are TRBV6-6 and TRBJ1-5, with D perhaps matching TRBD1 (5 bases). Germline CDR1 and CDR2: MNHNY and SVGAGI (reference sequence). Trimming left V 7 bases short and J 0 bases short, with 16 bases between. The CDR3 extends over 16 amino acids. CDR3 bases: TGTGCCAGCACCGGGGCCGGGATTTATAGCAATCAGCCCCAGCATTTT. This encodes CASTGAGIYSNQPQHF.

In this sample, this clonotype turned up a few times. The chain recombines TRBV20-1 with TRBJ2-1; D is perhaps TRBD2 (6 bases). Germline V gives CDR1 DFQATT, CDR2 SNEGSKA (reference sequence). The CDR3 spans 13 residues. CDR3 DNA sequence: TGCAGCGCCCTGGGGGGTTCCCCTAGTGAGCAGTTCTTC. Protein product: CSALGGSPSEQFF.

This clonotype was seen more than once but under ten times. The chain uses TRBV7-2 and TRBJ1-5; possible D gene TRBD1, 6 bases. Germline V CDR1 and CDR2: SGHTA, FQGNSA. Trimming pared 5 bases from V and 11 bases from J, leaving 16 bases between. This CDR3 has 13 amino acids. This chain's CDR3 is CASSVRGDQAQHF. CDR3 sequence (DNA): TGTGCCAGCAGCGTAAGGGGGGATCAAGCCCAGCATTTT.

The V call is TRBV20-1, the J call TRBJ2-5; D remains ambiguous. Trimming pared 3 bases from V and 1 base from J, leaving 12 bases between. The germline CDR1 and CDR2 sequences are DFQATT and SNEGSKA (reference sequence). The CDR3 is made up of 14 amino acids. The CDR3 region has the DNA TGCAGTGCTAGGGTGGTCGGCTTCCAAGAGACCCAGTACTTC. Its translation is CSARVVGFQETQYF.

The table lists this clonotype with a few counts. This chain connects TRBV4-2 to TRBJ1-2, with 8 bases that match TRBD1. The CDR3 has 19 amino acids. Germline CDR1 LGHNA, CDR2 YNFKEQ. Trimming at V came to 1 base and at J to 8 bases, leaving 21 bases not matched to a gene. The CDR3 region is CASSQGQGLYSLRPGGYTF. CDR3 nucleotide sequence: TGTGCCAGCAGCCAAGGACAGGGGTTATACTCACTAAGACCGGGAGGCTACACCTTC.

In this sample, this clonotype turned up a few times. The chain has TRBV4-1 and TRBJ1-4, with D unclear. The germline gives CDR1 MGHRA, CDR2 YSYEKL. Deletions cut 1 base from V and 5 bases from J, with 5 bases between. The CDR3 contains 13 residues. The CDR3 bases are TGCGCCAGCAGCCAAGGGAGAAATGAAAAACTGTTTTTT. Its translation: CASSQGRNEKLFF.

With respect to this clonotype: The junction shows a germline mismatch at one end, possibly a read error. The J gene is TRBJ2-4, the V gene TRBV7-2; D ambiguous. CDR3 length: 13 amino acids. CDR1 and CDR2 from the germline V gene are SGHTA and FQGNSA. CDR3 amino acids: CASSLTMVHRLNF. The CDR3 coding sequence is TGTGCCAGCAGCTTAACTATGGTCCACCGCCTGAACTTC.

This clonotype showed up just a few times. The V and J genes are TRBV12-3 or TRBV12-4 and TRBJ2-5; 11 bases fit TRBD1. The CDR3 is made up of 15 amino acids. With 6 bases clipped from V and 5 bases from J, the junction kept 8 bases outside the gene matches. CDR3 region: CASSRTGGPQETQYF. The DNA of the CDR3 is TGTGCCAGCAGCCGGACAGGGGGCCCGCAGGAGACCCAGTACTTC.

The genes are TRBV7-7 and TRBJ1-3; D not certain. Deletions cut 5 bases from V and 0 bases from J, with 5 bases between. This CDR3 has 13 residues. CDR1 is SSHAT, CDR2 FNYEAQ, per germline (reference sequence). The CDR3 DNA follows: TGTGCCAGCAGCCCAAGCTCTGGAAACACCATATATTTT. Its translation is CASSPSSGNTIYF.

This chain joins TRBV20-1 and TRBJ2-3; 9 positions match TRBD2. Trimming took 5 bases from V and 3 from J; bases not matched to a gene: 9. The CDR3 extends over 15 amino acids. Germline loops: CDR1 DFQATT, CDR2 SNEGSKA (reference sequence). CDR3 sequence (DNA): TGCAGTGCTTCCCCTCTAGCGGGGAAAACAGATACGCAGTATTTT. It encodes CSASPLAGKTDTQYF.

The sample holds many counts of this clonotype. V usage is TRBV6-5 and J usage is TRBJ2-2, with D uncertain. The CDR3 consists of 17 residues. Trimming cost V 2 bases and J 0 bases, with 13 bases left between them. Per germline, CDR1 MNHEY and CDR2 SVGAGI. CDR3 residues: CASSYVLRTANTGELFF. In DNA, the CDR3 is TGTGCCAGCAGTTACGTCCTACGGACCGCGAACACCGGGGAGCTGTTTTTT.

This clonotype was picked up a small number of times. The J gene is TRBJ1-3, the V gene TRBV4-3; D call uncertain. The CDR3 covers 15 residues. V was trimmed by 0 bases and J by 9 bases, leaving 15 bases between them. The germline V gene encodes CDR1 LGHNA and CDR2 YSLEER. CDR3 in amino acids: CASSQDLPAGATIYF. The CDR3 DNA sequence: TGCGCCAGCAGCCAAGATCTCCCGGCGGGTGCCACCATATATTTT.

This clonotype was counted many times. The gene calls are TRBV9 and TRBJ2-5, with 10 nucleotides matching TRBD2. With 3 bases clipped from V and 1 base from J, the junction kept 3 bases outside the gene matches. Germline loops: CDR1 SGDLS, CDR2 YYNGEE. The length of the CDR3 is 15 residues. CDR3: CASSASGGFQETQYF. In nucleotides, the CDR3 is TGTGCCAGCAGCGCTAGCGGGGGTTTCCAAGAGACCCAGTACTTC.

In its sample, this clonotype was seen a few times. The chain combines TRBV7-3 with TRBJ2-1; D is unresolved. Germline assignment: CDR1 SGHTA and CDR2 FQGTGA. V was cut by 1 base and J by 5 bases, with 9 bases left in between. The CDR3 contains 14 residues. The CDR3 sequence is CASSLNRLNNEQFF. CDR3 coding DNA: TGTGCCAGCAGCTTAAACCGGCTTAACAATGAGCAGTTCTTC.

The rearrangement joins TRBV20-1 to TRBJ2-7, with TRBD2 matching over 7 bases. V trimming: 7 bases; J trimming: 0 bases; junction bases outside the gene matches: 9. Germline lookup yields CDR1 DFQATT and CDR2 SNEGSKA (reference sequence). The length of the CDR3 is 14 residues. The CDR3 here is CSVAGGGSSYEQYV. The CDR3 coding sequence is TGCAGTGTCGCCGGCGGGGGTAGCTCCTACGAGCAGTACGTC.

This clonotype has only a few counts. The J gene is TRBJ2-3, the V gene TRBV11-1, with no clear D. Germline V gene lookup returns CDR1 SGHAT and CDR2 FQDESV (reference sequence). The length of the CDR3 is 11 residues. V was clipped by 5 bases and J by 3 bases, with 3 bases between them. DNA for the CDR3: TGTGCCAGCAGCATTACAGATACGCAGTATTTT. It is translated as CASSITDTQYF.

The rearrangement joins TRBV25-1 to TRBJ2-5; 11 nucleotides align to TRBD2. Germline-derived CDR1 and CDR2 are MGHDK and SYGVNS. The ends lost 4 bases at V and 0 bases at J; junction bases unmatched: 4. The CDR3 has 16 amino acids. In DNA, the CDR3 is TGTGCCAGCAGTGGCAAACTAGCGGGGGACCAAGAGACCCAGTACTTC. Translating it yields CASSGKLAGDQETQYF.

The chain has TRBV9 and TRBJ2-1, with D uncertain. V lost 4 bases and J lost 9, with 11 bases in between. In germline, CDR1 is SGDLS, CDR2 YYNGEE. This CDR3 contains 12 residues. CDR3 region: CASSPSWGEQFF. The CDR3 DNA is TGTGCCAGCAGCCCGAGCTGGGGTGAGCAGTTCTTC. Full variable domain (rest looked up from reference TRBV9 and TRBJ2-1): DSGVTQTPKHLITATGQRVTLRCSPRSGDLSVYWYQQSLDQGLQFLIQYYNGEERAKGNILERFSAQQFPDLHSELNLSSLELGDSALYFCASSPSWGEQFFGPGTRLTVL.

This clonotype was seen ten or more times. V gene TRBV7-2 combines with J gene TRBJ1-6; D uncertain. From germline, CDR1 is SGHTA and CDR2 FQGNSA. Trimming shortened V by 2 bases and J by 9 bases, and 14 bases separated the two germline ends. The CDR3 loop spans 15 amino acids. CDR3 residues: CASSLYGDVGSPLHF. CDR3 in DNA: TGTGCCAGCAGCTTATACGGGGATGTGGGTTCACCCCTCCACTTT. The full variable domain, with the rest looked up from reference TRBV7-2 and TRBJ1-6, is GAGVSQSPSNKVTEKGKDVELRCDPISGHTALYWYRQSLGQGLEFLIYFQGNSAPDKSGLPSDRFSAERTGGSVSTLTIQRTQQEDSAVYLCASSLYGDVGSPLHFGNGTRLTVT.

The chain has TRBV29-1 and TRBJ2-5; TRBD2 is a possible D gene (5 bases). V shed 1 base and J shed 4 bases, with 10 bases lying between them. The CDR3 runs to 13 residues. The V gene's germline CDR1 is SQVTM and CDR2 ANQGSEA. CDR3 sequence: CSVEGREGETQYF. DNA of the CDR3: TGCAGCGTTGAAGGGCGCGAGGGAGAGACCCAGTACTTC. The whole variable domain, filled in from reference TRBV29-1 and TRBJ2-5, reads SAVISQKPSRDICQRGTSLTIQCQVDSQVTMMFWYRQQPGQSLTLIATANQGSEATYESGFVIDKFPISRPNLTFSTLTVSNMSPEDSSIYLCSVEGREGETQYFGPGTRLLVL.

This clonotype occurred a few times. V gene TRBV6-2 or TRBV6-3 combines with J gene TRBJ2-2; no definite D call. Germline CDR1 and CDR2: MNHEY and SVGEGT. The CDR3 sequence is 14 residues long. Trimming stripped 3 bases from V and 9 bases from J, with 14 bases between. The CDR3 coding sequence is TGTGCCAGCAGTTATACCCTCTCTCCCCGGGAGCTGTTTTTT. Translating gives CASSYTLSPRELFF.